The 31 T cell receptor beta chains below all came from one sample that was sequenced in a study of T cell responses to AZD1222 COVID-19 vaccine (dated by TCRdb to 2020 to 2023). The time point label here, explained by the study, means: baseline before first vaccination. The method was the immunoSEQ multiplex PCR assay. TCRdb obtained this table from immuneACCESS and retained in-frame rearrangements with V and J assigned. These tables miss some clones; where compared with another copy, unresolved V genes account for less than half of the shortfall, and the remainder is unexplained. The sample has approximately 130,000 clones on record, 80% to 95% of them singletons. The top ten clones comprise approximately 3.1% of the sample. Sequenced material: peripheral blood, taken on day 0 of AZD1222 vaccination. The origin of the receptors is an adult in good health.

The chain has TRBV5-1 and TRBJ1-2; D possibly corresponds to TRBD1 (6 bases). Per germline, CDR1 SGHRS and CDR2 YFSETQ. Trimming removed 4 bases at V and 3 bases at J, with 10 bases between. This CDR3 spans 13 amino acids. CDR3 residues: CASSPQGDYGYTF. Here the CDR3 DNA reads TGCGCCAGCAGCCCACAGGGTGACTATGGCTACACCTTC. The full variable domain, with the rest looked up from reference TRBV5-1 and TRBJ1-2, is KAGVTQTPRYLIKTRGQQVTLSCSPISGHRSVSWYQQTPGQGLQFLFEYFSETQRNKGNFPGRFSGRQFSNSRSEMNVSTLELGDSALYLCASSPQGDYGYTFGSGTRLTVV.

V gene TRBV7-9 combines with J gene TRBJ1-1; TRBD1 matches 8 bases. The V gene end was trimmed by 5 bases and the J gene end by 3 bases; junction bases not matched to a gene: 8. This CDR3 comprises 15 residues. Germline V gene sequence: CDR1 SEHNR, CDR2 FQNEAQ (reference sequence). The CDR3 protein is CASSRLDRGYTEAFF. For the CDR3, the DNA is TGTGCCAGCAGCCGTTTAGACAGGGGCTACACTGAAGCTTTCTTT. The variable domain in full, with the rest retrieved from reference TRBV7-9 and TRBJ1-1, is DTGVSQNPRHKITKRGQNVTFRCDPISEHNRLYWYRQTLGQGPEFLTYFQNEAQLEKSRLLSDRFSAERPKGSFSTLEIQRTEQGDSAMYLCASSRLDRGYTEAFFGQGTRLTVV.

The chain is built from TRBV3-1 (or the pseudogene TRBV3-2) and TRBJ2-3; tentatively, D is TRBD2 (5 bases). The V and J ends lost 4 bases and 3 bases respectively, with 14 bases between them. CDR1 is LGHDT, CDR2 YNNKEL, per germline (reference sequence). The CDR3 length is 15 residues. In DNA, the CDR3 is TGTGCCAGCAGCCGCGGCGGAGGCCGGACAGATACGCAGTATTTT. It codes for CASSRGGGRTDTQYF.

The CDR3 is CASGDVYQEKLFF. The CDR3, as DNA: TGTGCCAGCGGGGATGTCTACCAGGAAAAACTGTTTTTT. The chain is built from TRBV19 and TRBJ1-4, with D uncertain. Germline CDR1 LNHDA, CDR2 SQIVND (reference sequence). Trimming cost V 9 bases and J 8 bases, with 16 bases left between them. The CDR3 extends over 13 amino acids.

The chain is built from TRBV27 and TRBJ2-7; unclear D gene. The germline gives CDR1 MNHEY, CDR2 SMNVEV (reference sequence). V lost 1 base and J lost 3, with 13 bases in between. The CDR3 is made up of 15 amino acids. The CDR3 sequence: CASSLYPAARYEQYF. CDR3 bases: TGTGCCAGCAGTTTATATCCCGCAGCCCGCTACGAGCAGTACTTC.

The chain has TRBV28 and TRBJ1-6, with a tentative D call TRBD1 (5 bases). Trimming left V 4 bases short and J 14 bases short, with 9 bases between. CDR1 is MDHEN, CDR2 SYDVKM, per germline. This CDR3 region has 11 residues. The DNA for the CDR3 is TGTGCCAGCAGTTCCCAGGGTACCCTCCACTTT. Its protein product is CASSSQGTLHF.

The V gene is TRBV6-1, the J gene TRBJ2-2, with D possibly TRBD2 on 5 matching bases. From germline, CDR1 is MNHNS and CDR2 SASEGT. The CDR3 spans 16 residues. Between the trimmed V and J ends, which lost 0 bases and 7 bases, there was a span of 15 bases. The CDR3, as DNA: TGTGCCAGCAGTGAAGCGTTCGGTAGGAGGAACGGGGAGCTGTTTTTT. This sequence encodes CASSEAFGRRNGELFF.

CDR3 in amino acids: CASSPSTVNSGNTIYF. Here the CDR3 DNA reads TGTGCCAGCTCACCATCGACAGTCAACTCTGGAAACACCATATATTTT. The chain uses TRBV18 and TRBJ1-3; D is possibly TRBD1 (5 bases). Germline V lookup: CDR1 KGHSH, CDR2 LQKENI. Trimming stripped 2 bases from V and 0 bases from J, with 11 bases between. This CDR3 has 16 residues.

This chain links TRBV3-1 (or the pseudogene TRBV3-2) with TRBJ1-4, with TRBD1 as a possible D gene (6 bases). V was shortened by 4 bases and J by 6 bases, with 9 bases between the two germline ends. The length of the CDR3 is 13 residues. The V gene's germline CDR1 is LGHDT and CDR2 YNNKEL (reference sequence). The CDR3 loop reads CASSPWTDEKLFF. The CDR3 DNA sequence: TGTGCCAGCAGCCCTTGGACAGATGAAAAACTGTTTTTT.

The V gene is TRBV19, the J gene TRBJ1-1; a possible D gene is TRBD1 (5 bases). This CDR3 is 13 amino acids long. V shed 7 bases and J shed 3 bases, with 12 bases lying between them. CDR1 and CDR2 (germline): LNHDA, SQIVND (reference sequence). CDR3 bases: TGTGCCAGTAAGGTAGACAGAGACACTGAAGCTTTCTTT. It encodes CASKVDRDTEAFF.

The V call is TRBV3-1 (or the pseudogene TRBV3-2), the J call TRBJ2-7; 7 bases are a match to TRBD1. The CDR3 consists of 15 residues. Germline assignment: CDR1 LGHDT and CDR2 YNNKEL (reference sequence). Trimming at V came to 3 bases and at J to 5 bases, leaving 10 bases not matched to a gene. CDR3 sequence: CASSHQDRVGDEQYF. CDR3 DNA sequence: TGTGCCAGCAGCCACCAAGACAGGGTTGGCGACGAGCAGTACTTC.

This chain links TRBV15 with TRBJ1-2; maybe TRBD1 (6 bases). Germline V CDR1 and CDR2: LNHNV, YYDKDF (reference sequence). CDR3 length: 14 amino acids. The ends were cut back, 1 base at V and 9 bases at J, with 15 bases in the middle. CDR3 DNA sequence: TGTGCCACCAGCAGAGGCCGGGACATCGAGAGCTACACCTTC. This sequence encodes CATSRGRDIESYTF.

This rearrangement joins TRBV5-8 to TRBJ2-1; a weak D match, TRBD1 (5 bases). The CDR3 sequence is 16 residues long. V dropped 0 bases and J dropped 6 bases, with 16 bases sitting between them. Germline V gives CDR1 SGHTS, CDR2 YDEGEE. CDR3 nucleotides: TGTGCCAGCAGCTTGGGGTCGTCAGGGCCCACCAATGAGCAGTTCTTC. Translated, it gives CASSLGSSGPTNEQFF. Full variable domain (remainder filled in from reference TRBV5-8 and TRBJ2-1): EAGVTQSPTHLIKTRGQQATLRCSPISGHTSVYWYQQALGLGLQFLLWYDEGEERNRGNFPPRFSGRQFPNYSSELNVNALELEDSALYLCASSLGSSGPTNEQFFGPGTRLTVL.

The chain is built from TRBV15 and TRBJ1-3; 10 bases map to TRBD1. The germline gives CDR1 LNHNV, CDR2 YYDKDF (reference sequence). The V gene end was trimmed by 4 bases and the J gene end by 4 bases; junction bases not matched to a gene: 4. This CDR3 contains 15 residues. This chain's CDR3 is CATSNDRGPGNTIYF. The CDR3 DNA is TGTGCCACCAGCAACGACAGGGGGCCCGGAAACACCATATATTTT. The variable domain in full, completed from reference TRBV15 and TRBJ1-3, reads DAMVIQNPRYQVTQFGKPVTLSCSQTLNHNVMYWYQQKSSQAPKLLFHYYDKDFNNEADTPDNFQSRRPNTSFCFLDIRSPGLGDTAMYLCATSNDRGPGNTIYFGEGSWLTVV.

The CDR3 DNA is TGTGCCAGCTCACAAGCCTACAATGAGCAGTTCTTC. Protein sequence: CASSQAYNEQFF. This chain uses TRBV18 with TRBJ2-1, with D uncertain. The CDR3 totals 12 residues. The germline V and J ends were trimmed by 4 bases and 2 bases, with 3 bases remaining between them. Germline V gene lookup returns CDR1 KGHSH and CDR2 LQKENI.

This chain connects TRBV19 to TRBJ2-7; D might be TRBD1 (5 bases). The CDR3 extends over 15 amino acids. Germline assignment: CDR1 LNHDA and CDR2 SQIVND (reference sequence). Trimming pared 5 bases from V and 5 bases from J, leaving 19 bases between. CDR3 amino acids: CASSGIQGLGHEQYF. As DNA, the CDR3 is TGTGCCAGTAGTGGGATCCAGGGCCTCGGACACGAGCAGTACTTC. The full variable domain, in which reference TRBV19 and TRBJ2-7 provide the parts outside the CDR3, is DGGITQSPKYLFRKEGQNVTLSCEQNLNHDAMYWYRQDPGQGLRLIYYSQIVNDFQKGDIAEGYSVSREKKESFPLTVTSAQKNPTAFYLCASSGIQGLGHEQYFGPGTRLTVT.

The CDR3, as DNA: TGTGCCAGCTCCACCGTACAGGTCGACGGTGAGCAGTTCTTC. Amino acids: CASSTVQVDGEQFF. The chain couples TRBV18 to TRBJ2-1, with D maybe TRBD1 (5 bases). There are 14 residues in the CDR3. V was cut by 6 bases and J by 9 bases, with 18 bases left in between. The germline V gene has CDR1 KGHSH and CDR2 LQKENI.

The chain has TRBV14 and TRBJ2-7; D unclear. The V and J ends lost 4 bases and 4 bases respectively, with 8 bases between them. The CDR3 consists of 12 residues. CDR1 is SGHDN, CDR2 FVKESK, per germline. The chain's CDR3 is CASSRDWYEQYF. In DNA form, the CDR3 reads TGTGCCAGCAGCCGTGATTGGTACGAGCAGTACTTC.

The chain recombines TRBV5-1 with TRBJ1-2, with 8 bases that match TRBD1. Trimming cost V 3 bases and J 4 bases; bases outside gene matches: 5. Germline CDR1 is SGHRS and CDR2 is YFSETQ. This CDR3 contains 14 residues. The CDR3 loop is CASSSSGGAYGYTF. The CDR3 DNA is TGCGCCAGCAGCTCATCAGGGGGCGCCTATGGCTACACCTTC.

This chain connects TRBV3-1 (or the pseudogene TRBV3-2) to TRBJ1-4, with TRBD1 matching over 10 bases. The CDR3 extends over 16 amino acids. CDR1 is LGHDT, CDR2 YNNKEL, per germline (reference sequence). Trimming took 4 bases from V and 5 from J; bases not matched to a gene: 7. The DNA of the CDR3 is TGTGCCAGCAGCCTGACAGGGGGCGGAAGAAATGAAAAACTGTTTTTT. Amino acid sequence: CASSLTGGGRNEKLFF.

CDR3 coding DNA: TGTGCCAGCAGCCAAGTCTCGCGATCCTACAATGAGCAGTTCTTC. Translated: CASSQVSRSYNEQFF. The chain recombines TRBV4-2 with TRBJ2-1, with D unclear. Germline CDR1 is LGHNA and CDR2 is YNFKEQ. Trimming took off 1 base at V and 1 base at J, with 8 bases between the two ends. The CDR3 loop spans 15 amino acids.

The chain links TRBV7-2 to TRBJ1-2, with unresolved D. Germline CDR1 SGHTA, CDR2 FQGNSA. This CDR3 comprises 15 residues. Trimming removed 5 bases at V and 4 bases at J, with 17 bases between. CDR3 region: CASSPRIQRGYGYTF. DNA for the CDR3: TGTGCCAGCAGCCCCCGGATTCAACGGGGCTATGGCTACACCTTC.

The V and J genes are TRBV11-2 and TRBJ1-3; tentatively, D is TRBD1 (5 bases). CDR3 size: 15 residues. The ends were cut back, 1 base at V and 0 bases at J, with 7 bases in the middle. Germline values: CDR1 SGHAT, CDR2 FQNNGV. CDR3 coding DNA: TGTGCCAGCAGCTTAGGGGGCTACTCTGGAAACACCATATATTTT. Protein product: CASSLGGYSGNTIYF.

This chain joins TRBV19 and TRBJ2-2; D uncertain. In germline, CDR1 is LNHDA, CDR2 SQIVND (reference sequence). The ends were cut back, 6 bases at V and 2 bases at J, with 10 bases in the middle. This CDR3 has 14 residues. CDR3 sequence reads: CASSAIPNTGELFF. The CDR3 region has the DNA TGTGCCAGTAGCGCGATCCCTAACACCGGGGAGCTGTTTTTT.

This CDR3 reads CASNSGEGGTEAFF. CDR3 sequence (DNA): TGTGCCTCGAATTCGGGGGAGGGTGGCACTGAAGCTTTCTTT. This chain joins TRBV30 and TRBJ1-1; D is perhaps TRBD1 (5 bases). V dropped 7 bases and J dropped 4 bases, with 19 bases sitting between them. The CDR3 has 14 amino acids. Germline CDR1 GTSNPN, CDR2 SVGIG (reference sequence).

The chain uses TRBV3-1 (or the pseudogene TRBV3-2) and TRBJ2-7; 9 nucleotides match TRBD2. Germline CDR1 is LGHDT and CDR2 is YNNKEL (reference sequence). The J segment lost 6 bases and the V segment lost 0 bases, leaving 15 bases of the junction unmatched. This CDR3 comprises 18 residues. Here the CDR3 reads CASSQEVIIASGTGEQYF. The CDR3 DNA reads as TGTGCCAGCAGCCAAGAAGTCATCATCGCTAGCGGGACTGGCGAGCAGTACTTC.

V is TRBV19 and J is TRBJ1-4, with TRBD1 matching over 8 bases. The CDR3 totals 15 residues. Germline V gives CDR1 LNHDA, CDR2 SQIVND (reference sequence). Losses at the gene ends were 6 bases for V and 5 bases for J; bases not matched to a gene: 8. The DNA for the CDR3 is TGTGCCAGTAGACCCGGACAGGGTTCAAATGAAAAACTGTTTTTT. Translated: CASRPGQGSNEKLFF.

The table lists this clone with a few counts. V usage is TRBV11-1 and J usage is TRBJ2-7, with D hard to call. Germline lookup yields CDR1 SGHAT and CDR2 FQDESV (reference sequence). CDR3 size: 13 residues. Trimming stripped 7 bases from V and 0 bases from J, with 10 bases between. The CDR3 region has the DNA TGTGCCAGCACCGGAACAGACTCCTACGAGCAGTACTTC. This encodes CASTGTDSYEQYF. The complete variable domain, with remaining parts taken from reference TRBV11-1 and TRBJ2-7, reads EAEVAQSPRYKITEKSQAVAFWCDPISGHATLYWYRQILGQGPELLVQFQDESVVDDSQLPKDRFSAERLKGVDSTLKIQPAELGDSAMYLCASTGTDSYEQYFGPGTRLTVT.

The chain is built from TRBV27 and TRBJ1-2; D is possibly TRBD1 (5 bases). The CDR3 has 15 amino acids. The germline gives CDR1 MNHEY, CDR2 SMNVEV (reference sequence). V was pared by 0 bases and J by 4 bases, with 12 bases between. The CDR3 sequence: CASSLSGVRGYGYTF. The CDR3 region has the DNA TGTGCCAGCAGTTTATCGGGGGTTAGGGGCTATGGCTACACCTTC.

In this sample, this clone turned up once. This chain links TRBV7-8 with TRBJ2-2, with a tentative D call TRBD1 (5 bases). Germline CDR1 reads SGHVS; CDR2 reads FQNEAQ. The CDR3 runs to 15 residues. V shed 5 bases and J shed 6 bases, with 16 bases lying between them. CDR3: CASSTSGLMSGELFF. DNA of the CDR3: TGTGCCAGCAGCACATCAGGGTTGATGTCCGGGGAGCTGTTTTTT.

This chain joins TRBV30 and TRBJ2-6; D is unresolved. Germline V gene sequence: CDR1 GTSNPN, CDR2 SVGIG (reference sequence). The CDR3 spans 16 residues. V was clipped by 4 bases and J by 0 bases, with 13 bases between them. The CDR3 DNA reads as TGTGCCTGGAAACCCGGTTCCTTCTCTGGGGCCAACGTCCTGACTTTC. This gives the protein CAWKPGSFSGANVLTF.